This T cell receptor beta chain was identified during a study of OX40 agonist ivuxolimab in advanced cancers. Study-wide context: Ivuxolimab, an agonist antibody against OX40 (CD134), was given to patients. In three patients, partial responses were observed, one with hepatocellular carcinoma and two with cutaneous melanoma.

The table came from immunoSEQ multiplex PCR; TCRdb's copy has only in-frame clones and leaves some out. The sample holds about 67,000 clones; roughly 81% are singletons and the top ten take approximately 2%. V was clipped by 3 bases and J by 6 bases, with 10 bases between them. Germline V gene sequence: CDR1 SGHDT, CDR2 YYEEEE. The CDR3 extends over 13 amino acids. Material: CD4+ or CD8+ T cells sorted from blood, obtained in a trial of the OX40 agonist ivuxolimab. The V gene is TRBV5-6, the J gene TRBJ1-5; D perhaps matches TRBD1 (5 bases). The source is an adult with an advanced solid tumor such as melanoma, head and neck, liver or kidney cancer. DNA of the CDR3: TGTGCCAGCAGCTACTTTGGGGGTCAGCCCCAGCATTTT. It specifies CASSYFGGQPQHF.